The 29 T cell receptor beta chains below all came from one sample that was sequenced in a study of cytomegalovirus exposure and HLA in healthy donors. Primers included in the PCR were 60 Vbeta and 13 Jbeta primers. Clones were sequenced by immunoSEQ multiplex PCR, and TCRdb holds only the in-frame ones, with some missing. The sample includes 45,000 to 55,000 clones. The specimen sequenced was PBMCs. The source of these receptors is a male donor in good health and CMV-seropositive.

This chain uses TRBV5-4 with TRBJ2-7; no clear D. The V gene's germline CDR1 is SGHNT and CDR2 YYREEE (reference sequence). Trimming removed 4 bases at V and 1 base at J, with 18 bases between. The CDR3 covers 16 residues. The CDR3 DNA reads as TGTGCCAGCAGCCTACGAAAGACGACTGATTCCTACGAGCAGTACTTC. Amino acids: CASSLRKTTDSYEQYF.

The chain employs TRBV9 and TRBJ1-2; 8 nucleotides match TRBD1. The ends lost 2 bases at V and 6 bases at J; junction bases unmatched: 9. This CDR3 is 15 amino acids long. Germline V gene lookup returns CDR1 SGDLS and CDR2 YYNGEE. This chain's CDR3 is CASSVGTGRGDGYTF. The DNA for the CDR3 is TGTGCCAGCAGCGTCGGGACAGGCAGGGGTGATGGCTACACCTTC. Complete variable domain (other parts from reference TRBV9 and TRBJ1-2): DSGVTQTPKHLITATGQRVTLRCSPRSGDLSVYWYQQSLDQGLQFLIQYYNGEERAKGNILERFSAQQFPDLHSELNLSSLELGDSALYFCASSVGTGRGDGYTFGSGTRLTVV.

The rearrangement joins TRBV6-5 to TRBJ2-1; 8 nucleotides match TRBD2. This CDR3 spans 13 amino acids. J gave up 4 bases and V 10 bases, and 6 bases lay outside the gene matches. Germline V gene lookup returns CDR1 MNHEY and CDR2 SVGAGI. Written as DNA, the CDR3 is TGTGCCACCCTGGGGACTAGTTACAATGAGCAGTTCTTC. Protein: CATLGTSYNEQFF.

The genes are TRBV7-2 and TRBJ2-5; D is ambiguous. V lost 4 bases, J lost 7 bases, and 16 bases lay in between. CDR3 size: 14 residues. Per germline, CDR1 SGHTA and CDR2 FQGNSA. In nucleotides, the CDR3 is TGTGCCAGCAGCTCGACACTCTTCGTCGGGACCCAGTACTTC. It translates to CASSSTLFVGTQYF.

This chain joins TRBV30 and TRBJ2-7; 7 nucleotides match TRBD2. CDR3 length: 12 amino acids. The V gene end was trimmed by 1 base and the J gene end by 7 bases; junction bases not matched to a gene: 4. The germline V gene encodes CDR1 GTSNPN and CDR2 SVGIG (reference sequence). The DNA for the CDR3 is TGTGCCTGGAGTGGGACTAGTTGGGAGCAGTACTTC. Its translation: CAWSGTSWEQYF.

The rearrangement uses TRBV28 and TRBJ2-5; maybe TRBD1 (6 bases). The DNA end is more similar to TRBJ2-7, so the J call may be wrong. The germline CDR1 and CDR2 sequences are MDHEN and SYDVKM. The CDR3 consists of 14 residues. Written as DNA, the CDR3 is TGTGCCAGCAGTTTAGGGCAGGGGTTGTACGAGCAGTACTTC. Protein: CASSLGQGLYEQYF.

The J gene is TRBJ1-4, the V gene TRBV11-2; D is unclear. CDR1 SGHAT and CDR2 FQNNGV come from the germline V gene. CDR3 length: 14 amino acids. Trimming left V 1 base short and J 0 bases short, with 3 bases between. This chain's CDR3 is CASSLVATNEKLFF. DNA of the CDR3: TGTGCCAGCAGCTTAGTCGCAACTAATGAAAAACTGTTTTTT.

The chain couples TRBV5-1 to TRBJ2-3; D may be TRBD2 (7 bases). Germline loops: CDR1 SGHRS, CDR2 YFSETQ. The CDR3 totals 16 residues. With 2 bases removed from V and 4 bases from J, the gap between germline ends came to 17 bases. The CDR3: CASSLGGGSKADTQYF. In DNA form, the CDR3 reads TGCGCCAGCAGCTTAGGCGGGGGCTCCAAAGCAGATACGCAGTATTTT.

The chain combines TRBV6-5 with TRBJ2-3, with D perhaps TRBD1 (5 bases). The CDR3 is 14 amino acids. Per germline, CDR1 MNHEY and CDR2 SVGAGI. V lost 5 bases and J 6 bases, leaving 15 bases between the germline ends. CDR3 sequence (DNA): TGTGCCAGCAGTGGTTGGGGCCGCCGGGATACGCAGTATTTT. It yields the protein CASSGWGRRDTQYF.

The chain is built from TRBV5-1 and TRBJ1-1; weak D call: TRBD1 (6 bases). The CDR3 length is 14 residues. V lost 8 bases and J lost 3, with 17 bases in between. CDR1 is SGHRS, CDR2 YFSETQ, per germline. The CDR3 coding sequence is TGCGCCAGTTACCGGGACACAGATGACACTGAAGCTTTCTTT. Amino acid sequence: CASYRDTDDTEAFF.

The chain recombines TRBV5-1 with TRBJ2-3, with unresolved D. The V gene's germline CDR1 is SGHRS and CDR2 YFSETQ. The CDR3 is 14 amino acids. Trimming took 6 bases from V and 2 from J, leaving 13 bases between them. In nucleotides, the CDR3 is TGCGCCAGCACCTTACATACCTCCACAGATACGCAGTATTTT. Translating gives CASTLHTSTDTQYF.

The V gene is TRBV19, the J gene TRBJ1-1, with no clear D. Germline V lookup: CDR1 LNHDA, CDR2 SQIVND (reference sequence). V was shortened by 1 base and J by 5 bases, with 8 bases between the two germline ends. The CDR3 has 13 residues. The DNA for the CDR3 is TGTGCCAGTAGTATAGCCCCGGGGACTGAAGCTTTCTTT. Translating it yields CASSIAPGTEAFF.

This sequence joins TRBV5-4 and TRBJ1-2; TRBD1 agrees at 8 bases. In germline, CDR1 is SGHNT, CDR2 YYREEE (reference sequence). With 8 bases clipped from V and 4 bases from J, the junction kept 4 bases outside the gene matches. This CDR3 contains 12 residues. The CDR3 nucleotides are TGTGCCAGTCGACAGGGGATCTATGGCTACACCTTC. Its translation is CASRQGIYGYTF.

The chain is built from TRBV11-2 and TRBJ1-2, with TRBD1 matching over 7 bases. Germline V gene lookup returns CDR1 SGHAT and CDR2 FQNNGV. With V trimmed by 10 bases and J by 5 bases, 10 bases remained unmatched. The CDR3 is 13 residues long. The CDR3 nucleotides are TGTGCCACCTTAAAACAGGGGAGGTATGGCTACACCTTC. It codes for CATLKQGRYGYTF.

The chain couples TRBV18 to TRBJ2-2, with 7 positions matching TRBD1. CDR3 length: 15 residues. Germline CDR1 reads KGHSH; CDR2 reads LQKENI. Germline trimming cut 2 bases from V and 3 bases from J; bases unmatched to any gene: 3. The CDR3 sequence is CASSPAGGYTGELFF. The CDR3 coding sequence is TGTGCCAGCTCACCAGCAGGGGGATACACCGGGGAGCTGTTTTTT.

This chain uses TRBV4-1 with TRBJ2-1; no reliable D call. V lost 1 base and J lost 6, with 7 bases in between. The CDR3 runs to 13 residues. Germline V lookup: CDR1 MGHRA, CDR2 YSYEKL. The CDR3 loop is CASSQGSRNEQFF. CDR3 coding DNA: TGCGCCAGCAGCCAAGGGAGCCGCAATGAGCAGTTCTTC.

The chain links TRBV5-4 to TRBJ1-1; D is ambiguous. Germline V gene sequence: CDR1 SGHNT, CDR2 YYREEE (reference sequence). The CDR3 consists of 15 residues. V gave up 4 bases and J gave up 2 bases, with 15 bases separating them. CDR3 DNA: TGTGCCAGCAGCCGTGCCACAGACCTCAACACTGAAGCTTTCTTT. Its protein is CASSRATDLNTEAFF.

This sequence joins TRBV7-9 and TRBJ2-5; 8 positions match TRBD1. The J call may not be correct, given that the DNA end is closer to TRBJ2-7. Germline V CDR1 and CDR2: SEHNR, FQNEAQ (reference sequence). The CDR3 has 14 amino acids. CDR3 residues: CASSLSGQGDEQYF. In DNA, the CDR3 is TGTGCCAGCAGCTTATCAGGACAGGGCGACGAGCAGTACTTC.

The chain joins TRBV19 to TRBJ1-3, with D uncertain. The CDR3 sequence is 14 residues long. From germline, CDR1 is LNHDA and CDR2 SQIVND (reference sequence). Trimming pared 5 bases from V and 0 bases from J, leaving 8 bases between. The CDR3 DNA follows: TGTGCCAGTAGTTCCGTCGTCTCTGGAAACACCATATATTTT. This gives the protein CASSSVVSGNTIYF.

This chain links TRBV29-1 with TRBJ2-5, with D unclear. Trimming stripped 5 bases from V and 5 bases from J, with 18 bases between. Germline V CDR1 and CDR2: SQVTM, ANQGSEA. The CDR3 has 14 amino acids. The CDR3 loop reads CSVPPHSWMETQYF. The CDR3, as DNA: TGCAGCGTTCCCCCACACAGCTGGATGGAGACCCAGTACTTC.

The V gene is TRBV27, the J gene TRBJ1-2; 10 bases align to TRBD1. With V trimmed by 3 bases and J by 5 bases, 6 bases remained unmatched. The CDR3 contains 15 residues. The germline CDR1 and CDR2 sequences are MNHEY and SMNVEV (reference sequence). CDR3 sequence: CASSFVGTGVYGYTF. Here the CDR3 DNA reads TGTGCCAGCAGTTTTGTCGGGACAGGGGTTTATGGCTACACCTTC.

The V gene is TRBV19, the J gene TRBJ2-7, with TRBD1 as a possible D gene (5 bases). Germline V gene sequence: CDR1 LNHDA, CDR2 SQIVND (reference sequence). V lost 1 base and J lost 3, with 7 bases in between. The CDR3 has 13 amino acids. Written as DNA, the CDR3 is TGTGCCAGTAGTATAGGTGACAGCTACGAGCAGTACTTC. It translates to CASSIGDSYEQYF.

The V gene is TRBV23-1, the J gene TRBJ2-2; 8 nucleotides agree with TRBD1. TRBV23-1 qualifies as an ORF whose function is uncertain. The CDR3 length is 16 residues. After removal of 3 bases from V and 4 bases from J, the junction contained 7 bases not matched to a gene. DNA for the CDR3: TGCGCCAGCAGTCAGACCGGGACAGGATTCACCGGGGAGCTGTTTTTT. Translating gives CASSQTGTGFTGELFF.

The genes are TRBV7-9 and TRBJ2-7, with TRBD1 matching over 9 bases. The V and J ends lost 10 bases and 2 bases, in that order; junction bases with no gene match: 6. This CDR3 has 13 amino acids. Germline-derived CDR1 and CDR2 are SEHNR and FQNEAQ (reference sequence). This chain's CDR3 is CATRGQGTYEQYF. The CDR3 region has the DNA TGTGCCACACGAGGACAGGGGACCTACGAGCAGTACTTC.

The J gene is TRBJ2-7, the V gene TRBV6-5; TRBD1 agrees at 9 bases. Germline CDR1 MNHEY, CDR2 SVGAGI. CDR3 length: 14 amino acids. Trimming removed 11 bases from V and 3 bases from J; junction bases left unmatched: 11. This CDR3 is CACSAGTGNYEQYF. CDR3 coding DNA: TGTGCCTGCTCGGCCGGGACAGGGAACTACGAGCAGTACTTC.

V is TRBV6-5 and J is TRBJ2-5, with D unresolved. Judging by the DNA end, TRBJ2-7 fits better; the J call may be wrong. CDR3 length: 12 amino acids. Germline CDR1 reads MNHEY; CDR2 reads SVGAGI. The CDR3: CASSPSRYEQYF. Written as DNA, the CDR3 is TGTGCCAGCAGTCCATCTCGTTACGAGCAGTACTTC.

The chain joins TRBV5-4 to TRBJ2-5, with D possibly matching TRBD1 (7 bases). The last part of the DNA fits TRBJ2-7 better; the J call may be wrong. The CDR3 totals 14 residues. In germline, CDR1 is SGHNT, CDR2 YYREEE (reference sequence). The CDR3 sequence is CASSSQGGSYEQYF. DNA for the CDR3: TGTGCCAGCAGCTCGCAGGGGGGCTCCTACGAGCAGTACTTC.

This sequence joins TRBV18 and TRBJ2-3; TRBD2 matches 10 bases. CDR1 and CDR2 from the germline V gene are KGHSH and LQKENI. The CDR3 consists of 18 residues. Trimming took 2 bases from V and 6 from J; bases not matched to a gene: 14. The CDR3 coding sequence is TGTGCCAGCTCACCAACGAGCGGGGGGGTCCCAGGAGATGATACGCAGTATTTT. It encodes CASSPTSGGVPGDDTQYF.

The chain combines TRBV4-3 with TRBJ1-6, with D perhaps matching TRBD1 (5 bases). Germline CDR1 is LGHNA and CDR2 is YSLEER. The length of the CDR3 is 17 residues. V was pared by 2 bases and J by 7 bases, with 18 bases between. The CDR3: CASSQIWGPGGNSPLHF. In DNA form, the CDR3 reads TGCGCCAGCAGCCAAATTTGGGGACCGGGAGGAAATTCACCCCTCCACTTT.